These 5 T cell receptor beta chains came from one sample sequenced in a study of shared clonotypes between healthy human individuals. The repertoire was sequenced with immunoSEQ multiplex PCR; TCRdb's copy has only in-frame clones and lacks some. The data show approximately 810,000 clones, over 90% seen once. CD45RO-negative, CCR7-selected cells formed the naive CD8 fraction, which excluded terminally differentiated effector memory CD45RA+ cells. What was sequenced was naive CD8+ T cells sorted from blood. These TCRs come from a man aged 25-40 years in good health.

This clone was picked up many times. J is TRBJ2-5 and V is TRBV11-2; D perhaps matches TRBD2 (6 bases). This CDR3 comprises 16 residues. Germline CDR1 is SGHAT and CDR2 is FQNNGV. V gave up 0 bases and J gave up 5 bases, with 16 bases separating them. The CDR3 nucleotides read TGTGCCAGCAGCTTAGAGGGACTCTGGGATAGGGAGACCCAGTACTTC. This codes for CASSLEGLWDRETQYF. Looking up the rest from reference TRBV11-2 and TRBJ2-5 gives the full variable domain: EAGVAQSPRYKIIEKRQSVAFWCNPISGHATLYWYQQILGQGPKLLIQFQNNGVVDDSQLPKDRFSAERLKGVDSTLKIQPAKLEDSAVYLCASSLEGLWDRETQYFGPGTRLLVL.

The rearrangement uses TRBV15 and TRBJ2-7; perhaps TRBD1 as D (5 bases). The CDR3 spans 13 residues. V was trimmed by 6 bases and J by 0 bases, leaving 9 bases between them. Germline V gene lookup returns CDR1 LNHNV and CDR2 YYDKDF (reference sequence). The CDR3 region has the DNA TGTGCCACCAGTTGGACAAACTCCTACGAGCAGTACTTC. Translating it yields CATSWTNSYEQYF.

The V call is TRBV2, the J call TRBJ2-3, with TRBD2 matching 12 bases. Germline CDR1 is SNHLY and CDR2 is FYNNEI. This CDR3 comprises 16 residues. V shed 8 bases, J shed 3 bases, and the junction held 9 bases outside the gene matches. The CDR3 DNA reads TGTGCCAGCTCACCCCTCGGGACTAGCGGGACAGATACGCAGTATTTT. It translates to CASSPLGTSGTDTQYF. The full variable domain, its missing parts supplied by reference TRBV2 and TRBJ2-3, is EPEVTQTPSHQVTQMGQEVILRCVPISNHLYFYWYRQILGQKVEFLVSFYNNEISEKSEIFDDQFSVERPDGSNFTLKIRSTKLEDSAMYFCASSPLGTSGTDTQYFGPGTRLTVL.

The V gene is TRBV10-3, the J gene TRBJ2-7; D gene unclear. The CDR3 has 12 residues. CDR1 and CDR2 (germline): ENHRY, SYGVKD. The V gene lost 4 bases and the J gene lost 7 bases, with 11 bases spanning the gap. The CDR3 reads CAISGPSGEQYF. CDR3 DNA: TGTGCCATCAGTGGGCCTTCTGGTGAGCAGTACTTC.

This chain links TRBV11-2 with TRBJ1-1; D call uncertain. The CDR3 covers 13 residues. V was clipped by 3 bases and J by 1 base, with 6 bases between them. Germline V gene sequence: CDR1 SGHAT, CDR2 FQNNGV. The CDR3 reads CASSFSPNTEAFF. The CDR3 coding sequence is TGTGCCAGCAGCTTTTCCCCGAACACTGAAGCTTTCTTT.